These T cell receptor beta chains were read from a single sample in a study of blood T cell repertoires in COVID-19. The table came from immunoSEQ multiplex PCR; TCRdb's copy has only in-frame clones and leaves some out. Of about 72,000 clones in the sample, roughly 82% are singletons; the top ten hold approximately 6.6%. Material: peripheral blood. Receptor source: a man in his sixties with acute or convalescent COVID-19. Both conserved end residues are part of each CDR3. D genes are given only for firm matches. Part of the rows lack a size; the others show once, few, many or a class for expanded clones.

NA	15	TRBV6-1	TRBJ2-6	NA	TGTGCCAGCAGTACCACAGACTCTGGGGCCAACGTCCTGACTTTC	CASSTTDSGANVLTF
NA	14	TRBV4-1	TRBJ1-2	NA	TGCGCCAGCAGCCGAGACGCGATATCGGATGGCTACACCTTC	CASSRDAISDGYTF
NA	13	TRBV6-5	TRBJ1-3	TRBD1	TGTGCCAGCAGAGACAGGGGGAGGAACACCATATATTTT	CASRDRGRNTIYF
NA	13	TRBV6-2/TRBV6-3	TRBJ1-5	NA	TGTGCCAGCAGCCGAGACTTCAATCAGCCCCAGCATTTT	CASSRDFNQPQHF
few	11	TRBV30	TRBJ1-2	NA	TGTGCCTGGAGTCGAGCCTATGGCTACACCTTC	CAWSRAYGYTF
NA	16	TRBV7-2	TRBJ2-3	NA	TGTGCCAGCAGCTTAGTCGAAAGGCGGGCCGCCGATACGCAGTATTTT	CASSLVERRAADTQYF
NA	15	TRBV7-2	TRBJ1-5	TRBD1	TGTGCCAGCAGCTTAGTGGGACAGGAGGATCAGCCCCAGCATTTT	CASSLVGQEDQPQHF
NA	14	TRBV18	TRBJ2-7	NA	TGTGCCAGCTCACGGTTCGGGGAAACCTACGAGCAGTACTTC	CASSRFGETYEQYF
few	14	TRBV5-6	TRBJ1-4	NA	TGTGCCAGCAGCTTAGGTGACGGGAGTGAAAAACTGTTTTTT	CASSLGDGSEKLFF
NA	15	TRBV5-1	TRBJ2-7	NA	TGCGCCAGCAGCTTGGACAGGGCCTTCTCCTACGAGCAGTACTTC	CASSLDRAFSYEQYF
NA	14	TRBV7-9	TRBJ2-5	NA	TGTGCCAGCAGCTTGTCAGGAATCCCAGAGACCCAGTACTTC	CASSLSGIPETQYF
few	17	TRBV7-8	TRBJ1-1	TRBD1	TGTGCCAGCAGCTTAGAAGGGGGGACAGTACGAGGCACTGAAGCTTTCTTT	CASSLEGGTVRGTEAFF
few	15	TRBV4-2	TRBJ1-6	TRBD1	TGTGCCAGCAGCCTCGGACAGGGGGCTAATTCACCCCTCCACTTT	CASSLGQGANSPLHF
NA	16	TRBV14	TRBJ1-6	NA	TGTGCCAGCAGCCAAGATTCCAGGGGAGCTAATTCACCCCTCCACTTT	CASSQDSRGANSPLHF
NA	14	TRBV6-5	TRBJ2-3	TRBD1	TGTGCCAGCAGTCGACAGGGGGTAGGGGGTACGCAGTATTTT	CASSRQGVGGTQYF
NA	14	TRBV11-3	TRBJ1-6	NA	TGTGCCAGCAGCTTCTCAGCCGGGGATTCACCCCTCCACTTT	CASSFSAGDSPLHF
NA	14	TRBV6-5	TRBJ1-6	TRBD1	TGTGCCAGCAGGCTGGACAGGGGCTGGGGACCCCTCCACTTT	CASRLDRGWGPLHF
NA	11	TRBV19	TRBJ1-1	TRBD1	TGTGCCAGCGACAGGGGTACTGAAGCTTTCTTT	CASDRGTEAFF
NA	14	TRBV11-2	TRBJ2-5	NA	TGTGCCAGCAGCTTTACGGGGGGCAGAGAGACCCAGTACTTC	CASSFTGGRETQYF
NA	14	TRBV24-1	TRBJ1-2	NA	TGTGCCACCAGCCCCCCGGGGGGAGACTATGGCTACACCTTC	CATSPPGGDYGYTF
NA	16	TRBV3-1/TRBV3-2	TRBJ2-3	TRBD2	TGTGCCAGCAGCCAGGTAGCGGGGGGGCACTCAGATACGCAGTATTTT	CASSQVAGGHSDTQYF
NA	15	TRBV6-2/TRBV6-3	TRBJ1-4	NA	TGTGCCAGCAGCCACGGCGGCGCAACTAATGAAAAACTGTTTTTT	CASSHGGATNEKLFF
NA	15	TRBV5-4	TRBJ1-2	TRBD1	TGTGCCAGCAGCCTACCCCGGACAGGGGCATATGGCTACACCTTC	CASSLPRTGAYGYTF
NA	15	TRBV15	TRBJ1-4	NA	TGTGCCACCAAATGGCAGGGAGGCACTAATGAAAAACTGTTTTTT	CATKWQGGTNEKLFF
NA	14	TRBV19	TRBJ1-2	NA	TGTGCCAGTAGTAGGGCAGAGTACTCCTATGGCTACACCTTC	CASSRAEYSYGYTF
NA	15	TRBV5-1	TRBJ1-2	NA	TGCGCCAGCAGCTTGGACAGGCCGGTCCTCTATGGCTACACCTTC	CASSLDRPVLYGYTF
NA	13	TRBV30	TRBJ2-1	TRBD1	TGTGCCTGGAGGGCGACAGGGGCAAATGAGCAGTTCTTC	CAWRATGANEQFF
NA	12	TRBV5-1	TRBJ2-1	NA	TGCGCCAGCAGCTCAGGGCCGGATGAGCAGTTCTTC	CASSSGPDEQFF
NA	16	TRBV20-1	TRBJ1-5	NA	TGCAGTGCTAGTGGCGGGAATTTGTATAGCAATCAGCCCCAGCATTTT	CSASGGNLYSNQPQHF
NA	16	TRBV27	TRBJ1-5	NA	TGTGCCAGCAGTTCGCAGGGGTCACCTTCAGATCAGCCCCAGCATTTT	CASSSQGSPSDQPQHF
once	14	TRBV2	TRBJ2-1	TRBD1	TGTGCCAGCAGACGGGACAGGGGTTACAATGAGCAGTTCTTC	CASRRDRGYNEQFF
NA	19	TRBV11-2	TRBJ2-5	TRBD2	TGTGCCAGCAGCTTAGCGGGACTAGCGGGGGGGCGGTACCAAGAGACCCAGTACTTC	CASSLAGLAGGRYQETQYF
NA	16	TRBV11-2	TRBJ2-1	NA	TGTGCCAGCAGCCCCTCACAGGGCTTTTCGGGGAATGAGCAGTTCTTC	CASSPSQGFSGNEQFF
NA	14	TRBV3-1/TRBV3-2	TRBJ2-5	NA	TGTGCCAGCAGCCCCCCAGGTTTTTCGGAGACCCAGTACTTC	CASSPPGFSETQYF
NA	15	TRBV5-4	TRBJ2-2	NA	TGTGCCAGCAGCTTGGACAGGGAAAAGACCGGGGAGCTGTTTTTT	CASSLDREKTGELFF
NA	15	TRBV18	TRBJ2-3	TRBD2	TGTGCCAGCTCACCATCTAGCGGGGGGGCGGATACGCAGTATTTT	CASSPSSGGADTQYF
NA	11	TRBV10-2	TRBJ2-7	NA	TGCGCCAGCAAACTAATTACGGGGCAGTACTTC	CASKLITGQYF
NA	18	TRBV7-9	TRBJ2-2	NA	TGTGCCAGCAAGAGACGGTCCGGGCAGGGAATGGCAACCGGGGAGCTGTTTTTT	CASKRRSGQGMATGELFF
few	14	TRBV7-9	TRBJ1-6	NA	TGTGCCAGCAGCTTTTTGGGCGAGAATTCACCCCTCCACTTT	CASSFLGENSPLHF
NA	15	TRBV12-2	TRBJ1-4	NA	TGTGCAAGTCGCTTAGTGCAGGGGCGGAATGAAAAACTGTTTTTT	CASRLVQGRNEKLFF
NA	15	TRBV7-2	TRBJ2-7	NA	TGTGCCAGCAGCTTAGACAGGGTCGCGGCCTACGAGCAGTACTTC	CASSLDRVAAYEQYF
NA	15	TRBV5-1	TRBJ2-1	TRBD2	TGCGCCAGCAGCTTGGCCGTCGGGGGGGCCGATGAGCAGTTCTTC	CASSLAVGGADEQFF
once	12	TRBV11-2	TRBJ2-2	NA	TGTGCCAGCAGCCGGGGGACCGGGGAGCTGTTTTTT	CASSRGTGELFF
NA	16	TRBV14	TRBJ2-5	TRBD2	TGTGCCAGCAGCCAAGATCGCGCCGGGGGGTTAGAGACCCAGTACTTC	CASSQDRAGGLETQYF
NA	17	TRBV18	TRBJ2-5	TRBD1	TGTGCCAGCTCACCACCCGCAAATGAGGGGGCTGGGGAGACCCAGTACTTC	CASSPPANEGAGETQYF
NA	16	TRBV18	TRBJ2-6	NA	TGTGCCAGCTCACCAGACAGACGCTCTGGGGCCAACGTCCTGACTTTC	CASSPDRRSGANVLTF
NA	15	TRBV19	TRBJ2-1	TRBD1	TGTGCCAGTAGTATACTCGGGACAGGGAACAATGAGCAGTTCTTC	CASSILGTGNNEQFF
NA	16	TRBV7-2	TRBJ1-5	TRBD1	TGTGCCAGCAGCTTAGCGGGCAGGGGGCTCGGTCAGCCCCAGCATTTT	CASSLAGRGLGQPQHF
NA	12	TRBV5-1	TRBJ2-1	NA	TGCGCCAGCAGCCCAGACTTGAGTGAGCAGTTCTTC	CASSPDLSEQFF
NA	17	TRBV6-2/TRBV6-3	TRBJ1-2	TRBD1	TGTGCCAGCAGTACTACTATGGACAGGGGAAGAAGCTATGGCTACACCTTC	CASSTTMDRGRSYGYTF
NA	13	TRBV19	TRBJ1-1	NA	TGTGCCAGTAGTATACCACGGGGAACTGAAGCTTTCTTT	CASSIPRGTEAFF